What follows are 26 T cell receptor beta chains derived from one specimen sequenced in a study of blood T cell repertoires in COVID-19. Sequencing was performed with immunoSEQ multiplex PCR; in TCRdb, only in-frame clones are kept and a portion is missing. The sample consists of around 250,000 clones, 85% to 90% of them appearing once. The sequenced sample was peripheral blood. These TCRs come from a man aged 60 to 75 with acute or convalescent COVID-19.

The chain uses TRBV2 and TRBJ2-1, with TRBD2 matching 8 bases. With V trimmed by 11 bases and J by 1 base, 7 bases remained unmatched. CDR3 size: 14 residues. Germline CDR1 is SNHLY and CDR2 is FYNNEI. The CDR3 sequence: CAGSRGGSYNEQFF. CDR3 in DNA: TGTGCCGGGAGCCGGGGGGGGTCCTACAATGAGCAGTTCTTC.

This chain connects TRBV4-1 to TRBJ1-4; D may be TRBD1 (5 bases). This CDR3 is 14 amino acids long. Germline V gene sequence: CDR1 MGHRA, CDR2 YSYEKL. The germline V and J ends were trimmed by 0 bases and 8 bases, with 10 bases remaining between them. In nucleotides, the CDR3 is TGCGCCAGCAGCCAAGATCCAGGGTACGAAAAACTGTTTTTT. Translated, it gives CASSQDPGYEKLFF.

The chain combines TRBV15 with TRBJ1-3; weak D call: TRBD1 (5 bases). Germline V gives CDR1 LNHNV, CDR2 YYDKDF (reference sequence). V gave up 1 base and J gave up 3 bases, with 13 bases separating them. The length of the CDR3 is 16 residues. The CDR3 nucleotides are TGTGCCACCAGCAGAGCACGGGCGGGGGTTGGAAACACCATATATTTT. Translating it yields CATSRARAGVGNTIYF.

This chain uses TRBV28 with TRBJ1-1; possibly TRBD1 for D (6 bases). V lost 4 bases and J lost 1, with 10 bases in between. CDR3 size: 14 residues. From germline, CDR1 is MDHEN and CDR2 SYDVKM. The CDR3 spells CASSSQGRNTEAFF. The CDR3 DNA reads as TGTGCCAGCAGTTCCCAGGGGCGGAACACTGAAGCTTTCTTT.

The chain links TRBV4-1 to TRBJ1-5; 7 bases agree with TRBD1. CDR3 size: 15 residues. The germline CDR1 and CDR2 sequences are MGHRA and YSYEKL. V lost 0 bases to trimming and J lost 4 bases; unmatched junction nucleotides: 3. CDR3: CASSQEGGGNQPQHF. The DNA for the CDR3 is TGCGCCAGCAGCCAAGAAGGGGGCGGGAATCAGCCCCAGCATTTT.

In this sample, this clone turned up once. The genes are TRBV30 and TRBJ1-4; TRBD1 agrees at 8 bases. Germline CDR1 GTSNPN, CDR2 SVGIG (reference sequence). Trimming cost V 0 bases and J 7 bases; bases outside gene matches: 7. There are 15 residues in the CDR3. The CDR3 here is CAWSVSGGDIEKLFF. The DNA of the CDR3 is TGTGCCTGGAGTGTTTCAGGGGGCGATATTGAAAAACTGTTTTTT.

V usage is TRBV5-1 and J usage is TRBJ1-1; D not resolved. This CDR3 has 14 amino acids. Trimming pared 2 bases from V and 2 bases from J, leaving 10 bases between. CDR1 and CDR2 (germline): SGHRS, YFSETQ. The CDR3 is CASSFGQSNTEAFF. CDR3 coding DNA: TGCGCCAGCAGCTTTGGCCAGTCTAACACTGAAGCTTTCTTT.

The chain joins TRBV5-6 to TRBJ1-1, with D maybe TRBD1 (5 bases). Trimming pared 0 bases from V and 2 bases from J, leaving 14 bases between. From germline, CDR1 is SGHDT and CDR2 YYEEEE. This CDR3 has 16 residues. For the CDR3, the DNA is TGTGCCAGCAGCTTGGCGGTACCAGGGCTAAACACTGAAGCTTTCTTT. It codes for CASSLAVPGLNTEAFF.

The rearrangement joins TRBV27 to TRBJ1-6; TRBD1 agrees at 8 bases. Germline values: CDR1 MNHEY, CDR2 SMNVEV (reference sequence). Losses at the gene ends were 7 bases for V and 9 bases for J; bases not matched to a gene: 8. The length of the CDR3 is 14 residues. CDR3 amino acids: CASKKTGVVSPLHF. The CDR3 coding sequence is TGTGCCAGCAAAAAGACAGGGGTCGTTTCACCCCTCCACTTT.

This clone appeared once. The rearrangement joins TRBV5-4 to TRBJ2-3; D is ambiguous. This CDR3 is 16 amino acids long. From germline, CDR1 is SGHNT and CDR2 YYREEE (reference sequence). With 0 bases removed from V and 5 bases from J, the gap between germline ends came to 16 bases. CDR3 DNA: TGTGCCAGCAGCTTGGTTGGTGCTCCATCGGGAGATACGCAGTATTTT. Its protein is CASSLVGAPSGDTQYF.

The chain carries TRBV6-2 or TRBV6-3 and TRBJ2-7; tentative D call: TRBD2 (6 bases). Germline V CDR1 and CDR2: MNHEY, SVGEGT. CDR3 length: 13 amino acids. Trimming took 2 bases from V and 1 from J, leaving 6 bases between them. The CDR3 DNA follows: TGTGCCAGCAGTTACGGGACTTCCTACGAGCAGTACTTC. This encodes CASSYGTSYEQYF.

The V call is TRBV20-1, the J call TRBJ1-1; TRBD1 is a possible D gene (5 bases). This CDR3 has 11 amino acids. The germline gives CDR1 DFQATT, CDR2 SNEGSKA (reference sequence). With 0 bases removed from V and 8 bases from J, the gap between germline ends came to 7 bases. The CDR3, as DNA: TGCAGTGCTAGAGAGACAGTCGAAGCTTTCTTT. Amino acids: CSARETVEAFF.

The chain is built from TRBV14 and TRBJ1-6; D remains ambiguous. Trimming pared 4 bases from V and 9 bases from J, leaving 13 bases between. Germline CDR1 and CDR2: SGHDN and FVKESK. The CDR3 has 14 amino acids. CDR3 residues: CASSPVTGGSPLHF. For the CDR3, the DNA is TGTGCCAGCAGCCCCGTTACCGGAGGTTCACCCCTCCACTTT.

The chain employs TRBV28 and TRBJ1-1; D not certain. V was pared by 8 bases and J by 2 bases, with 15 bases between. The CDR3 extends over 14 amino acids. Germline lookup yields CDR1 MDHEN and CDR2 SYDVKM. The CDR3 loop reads CASAAPAGNTEAFF. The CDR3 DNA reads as TGTGCCAGCGCCGCCCCGGCGGGAAACACTGAAGCTTTCTTT.

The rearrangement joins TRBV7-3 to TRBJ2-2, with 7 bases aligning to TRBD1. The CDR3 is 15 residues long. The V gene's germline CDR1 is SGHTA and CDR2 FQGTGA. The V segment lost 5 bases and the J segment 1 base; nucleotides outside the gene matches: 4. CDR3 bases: TGTGCCAGCAGCCCATGGACAGGGAACACCGGGGAGCTGTTTTTT. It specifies CASSPWTGNTGELFF.

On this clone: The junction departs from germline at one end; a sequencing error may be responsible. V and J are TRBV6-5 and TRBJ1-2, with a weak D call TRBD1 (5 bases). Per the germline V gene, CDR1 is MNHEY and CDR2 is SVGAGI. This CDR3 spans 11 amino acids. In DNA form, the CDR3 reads TGTGCCAGCAGTTACAGGGGTGGCTACATCTTC. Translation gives CASSYRGGYIF.

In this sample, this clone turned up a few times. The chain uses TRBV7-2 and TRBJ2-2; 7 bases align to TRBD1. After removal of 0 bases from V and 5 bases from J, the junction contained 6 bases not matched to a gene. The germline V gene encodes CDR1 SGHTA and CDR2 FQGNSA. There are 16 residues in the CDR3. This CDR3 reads CASSLAVGGFTGELFF. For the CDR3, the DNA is TGTGCCAGCAGCTTAGCGGTAGGGGGCTTTACCGGGGAGCTGTTTTTT. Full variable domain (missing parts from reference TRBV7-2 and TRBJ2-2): GAGVSQSPSNKVTEKGKDVELRCDPISGHTALYWYRQSLGQGLEFLIYFQGNSAPDKSGLPSDRFSAERTGGSVSTLTIQRTQQEDSAVYLCASSLAVGGFTGELFFGEGSRLTVL.

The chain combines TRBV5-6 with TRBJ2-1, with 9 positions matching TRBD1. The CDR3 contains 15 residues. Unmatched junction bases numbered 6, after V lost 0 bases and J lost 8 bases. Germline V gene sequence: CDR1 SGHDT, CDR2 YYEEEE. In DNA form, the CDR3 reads TGTGCCAGCAGCTTGGGTGGACAGGGGATCGATGAGCAGTTCTTC. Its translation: CASSLGGQGIDEQFF.

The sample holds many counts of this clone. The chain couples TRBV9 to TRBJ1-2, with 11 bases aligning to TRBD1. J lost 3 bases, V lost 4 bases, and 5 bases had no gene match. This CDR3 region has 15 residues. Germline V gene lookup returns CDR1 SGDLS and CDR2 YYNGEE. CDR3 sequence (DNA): TGTGCCAGCAGCTCCCGGACAGGGGGCGACTATGGCTACACCTTC. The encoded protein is CASSSRTGGDYGYTF.

The CDR3 reads CASSQTGDTIYF. The CDR3 DNA follows: TGTGCCAGCAGTCAGACGGGGGACACCATATATTTT. The chain couples TRBV7-9 to TRBJ1-3; D possibly corresponds to TRBD1 (5 bases). The CDR3 extends over 12 amino acids. V lost 6 bases, J lost 8 bases, and 11 bases lay in between. Germline lookup yields CDR1 SEHNR and CDR2 FQNEAQ (reference sequence).

In DNA form, the CDR3 reads TGTGCCAGCAGTTCCCCTGCGGGAGCAAGAGAGACCCAGTACTTC. It is translated as CASSSPAGARETQYF. The chain employs TRBV28 and TRBJ2-5; TRBD2 matches 7 bases. CDR3 length equals 15 residues. Trimming at V came to 4 bases and at J to 4 bases, leaving 9 bases not matched to a gene. Germline CDR1 and CDR2: MDHEN and SYDVKM.

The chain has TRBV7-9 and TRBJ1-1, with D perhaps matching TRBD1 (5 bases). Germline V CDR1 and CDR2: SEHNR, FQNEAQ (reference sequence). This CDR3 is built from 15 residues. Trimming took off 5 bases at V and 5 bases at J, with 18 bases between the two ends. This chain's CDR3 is CASSPSKGVMTEAFF. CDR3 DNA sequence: TGTGCCAGCAGCCCCAGTAAAGGGGTCATGACTGAAGCTTTCTTT.

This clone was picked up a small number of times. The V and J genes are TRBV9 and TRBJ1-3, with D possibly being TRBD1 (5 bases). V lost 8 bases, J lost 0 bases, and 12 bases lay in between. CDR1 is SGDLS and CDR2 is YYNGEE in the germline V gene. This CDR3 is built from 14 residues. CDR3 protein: CASSGGGSGNTIYF. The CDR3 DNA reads TGTGCCAGTTCCGGGGGAGGCTCTGGAAACACCATATATTTT. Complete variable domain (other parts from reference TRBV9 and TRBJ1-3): DSGVTQTPKHLITATGQRVTLRCSPRSGDLSVYWYQQSLDQGLQFLIQYYNGEERAKGNILERFSAQQFPDLHSELNLSSLELGDSALYFCASSGGGSGNTIYFGEGSWLTVV.

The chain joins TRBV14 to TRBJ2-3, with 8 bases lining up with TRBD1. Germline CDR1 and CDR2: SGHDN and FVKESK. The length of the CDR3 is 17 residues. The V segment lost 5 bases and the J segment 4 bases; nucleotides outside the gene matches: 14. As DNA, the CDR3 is TGTGCCAGCAGCTCCACAAGAGCAGGGGGCGCTTCAGATACGCAGTATTTT. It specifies CASSSTRAGGASDTQYF.

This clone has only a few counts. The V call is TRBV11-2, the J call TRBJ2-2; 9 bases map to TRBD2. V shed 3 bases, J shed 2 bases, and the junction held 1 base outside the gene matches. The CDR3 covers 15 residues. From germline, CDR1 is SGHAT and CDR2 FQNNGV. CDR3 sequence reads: CASSFSGRNTGELFF. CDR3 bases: TGTGCCAGCAGCTTTAGCGGGAGAAACACCGGGGAGCTGTTTTTT. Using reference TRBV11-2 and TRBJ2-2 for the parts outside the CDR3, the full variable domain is EAGVAQSPRYKIIEKRQSVAFWCNPISGHATLYWYQQILGQGPKLLIQFQNNGVVDDSQLPKDRFSAERLKGVDSTLKIQPAKLEDSAVYLCASSFSGRNTGELFFGEGSRLTVL.

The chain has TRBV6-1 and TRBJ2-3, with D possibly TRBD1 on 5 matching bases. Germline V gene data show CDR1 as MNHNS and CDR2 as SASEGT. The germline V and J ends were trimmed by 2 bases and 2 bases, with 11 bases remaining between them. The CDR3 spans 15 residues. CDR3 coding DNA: TGTGCCAGCAGTGAAAGCGTAGGGGTCACAGATACGCAGTATTTT. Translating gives CASSESVGVTDTQYF.